These 15 T cell receptor beta chains were sequenced from one sample in a study of graft-versus-host responses after intestinal transplantation (dated by TCRdb to the early 2020s). Library preparation employed the immunoSEQ multiplex PCR assay. The table comes from immuneACCESS by way of TCRdb, which keeps in-frame sequences with V and J called. Part of the clones is missing from these tables; in studies checked, under half for an unresolved V gene and the rest for unknown reasons. Within this sample are about 8,200 clones, with approximately 29% of them counted one time only. The top ten constitute roughly 6% of the sample. What the time point label conveys for this sample: cells obtained before transplantation from donor or recipient. Sequencing was performed on alloreactive CD4+ T cells from a mixed lymphocyte reaction culture, taken before intestinal transplant. This specimen's cell subset or site label, per the study, means: CFSE-low proliferating T cells sorted from roughly six-day pre-transplant mixed lymphocyte reaction (GvH or HvG direction). The source of these receptors is a human patient who received an intestinal transplant.

The chain couples TRBV7-3 to TRBJ2-1; possibly TRBD2 for D (5 bases). Looked up from germline, CDR1 is SGHTA and CDR2 is FQGTGA. The V and J ends lost 4 bases and 4 bases respectively, with 17 bases between them. The length of the CDR3 is 16 residues. CDR3: CASSWPGEPRYNEQFF. In nucleotides, the CDR3 is TGTGCCAGCAGCTGGCCCGGGGAACCCCGTTACAATGAGCAGTTCTTC. The full variable domain, completed using reference TRBV7-3 and TRBJ2-1, is GAGVSQTPSNKVTEKGKYVELRCDPISGHTALYWYRQSLGQGPEFLIYFQGTGAADDSGLPNDRFFAVRPEGSVSTLKIQRTERGDSAVYLCASSWPGEPRYNEQFFGPGTRLTVL.

This clone turned up a few times. For the CDR3, the DNA is TGTGCCAGCTCACCTAAGGACAGACATTCACCCCTCCACTTT. This gives the protein CASSPKDRHSPLHF. The chain employs TRBV18 and TRBJ1-6; a weak D match, TRBD1 (6 bases). CDR1 is KGHSH, CDR2 LQKENI, per germline. The CDR3 is 14 amino acids. Trimming removed 3 bases at V and 8 bases at J, with 11 bases between.

The chain joins TRBV7-9 to TRBJ1-4; 7 bases match TRBD1. CDR3 length: 13 residues. Unmatched junction bases numbered 6, after V lost 7 bases and J lost 7 bases. From germline, CDR1 is SEHNR and CDR2 FQNEAQ (reference sequence). CDR3 nucleotide sequence: TGTGCCAGCACCGGACAGGTCGGTGAAAAACTGTTTTTT. Its protein is CASTGQVGEKLFF.

The chain links TRBV27 to TRBJ1-1, with 8 positions matching TRBD1. Germline trimming cut 5 bases from V and 1 base from J; bases unmatched to any gene: 6. CDR1 and CDR2 (germline): MNHEY, SMNVEV (reference sequence). This CDR3 has 15 residues. In DNA, the CDR3 is TGTGCCAGCAGTCTAAGACAGGGGTCGAACACTGAAGCTTTCTTT. Its protein is CASSLRQGSNTEAFF.

V and J are TRBV4-1 and TRBJ2-5; no reliable D call. This CDR3 has 12 residues. In germline, CDR1 is MGHRA, CDR2 YSYEKL. The V and J ends lost 4 bases and 5 bases respectively, with 8 bases between them. The CDR3 DNA follows: TGCGCCAGCAGCCGAGACGGGGAGACCCAGTACTTC. It is translated as CASSRDGETQYF.

This clone was picked up a small number of times. The rearrangement joins TRBV25-1 to TRBJ2-7; 7 nucleotides align to TRBD2. The CDR3 totals 12 residues. Germline V gene sequence: CDR1 MGHDK, CDR2 SYGVNS. CDR3 amino acids: CASRGYSYEQYF. As DNA, the CDR3 is TGTGCTTCGCGGGGGTACTCCTACGAGCAGTACTTC.

The chain is built from TRBV6-5 and TRBJ2-5; TRBD1 aligns across 10 bases. V dropped 5 bases and J dropped 6; count of bases not matched to a gene: 6. The germline V gene encodes CDR1 MNHEY and CDR2 SVGAGI. The CDR3 is made up of 14 amino acids. The CDR3, as DNA: TGTGCCAGCAGTCGGACAGGGGGTCGTAAGACCCAGTACTTC. It specifies CASSRTGGRKTQYF.

This clone was seen a few times. J is TRBJ2-5 and V is TRBV5-6, with D possibly matching TRBD1 (7 bases). The CDR3 runs 14 residues. Trimming removed 6 bases at V and 4 bases at J, with 16 bases between. Germline-derived CDR1 and CDR2 are SGHDT and YYEEEE. Here the CDR3 DNA reads TGTGCCAGCAACAGGGGACTCCCCAGAGAGACCCAGTACTTC. Amino acid sequence: CASNRGLPRETQYF.

By proportion, this clone is medium-sized. The rearrangement links TRBV13 to TRBJ2-3; TRBD2 might be the D (7 bases). Germline V gene lookup returns CDR1 PRHDT and CDR2 FYEKMQ (reference sequence). The CDR3 totals 17 residues. V shed 5 bases and J shed 0 bases, with 18 bases lying between them. CDR3 DNA: TGTGCCAGCAGCCAACTACTCGGGGGGACAAGCACAGATACGCAGTATTTT. Its protein product is CASSQLLGGTSTDTQYF.

This clone appeared a few times. This sequence joins TRBV6-1 and TRBJ1-3; D is ambiguous. The germline V gene encodes CDR1 MNHNS and CDR2 SASEGT. V lost 5 bases and J lost 7, with 12 bases in between. The CDR3 loop spans 13 amino acids. The CDR3 DNA reads as TGTGCCAGCAGTTCCGGACTTACGAACACCATATATTTT. This sequence encodes CASSSGLTNTIYF.

The chain recombines TRBV10-3 with TRBJ1-1; D might be TRBD1 (5 bases). Trimming took 3 bases from V and 4 from J, leaving 15 bases between them. Looked up from germline, CDR1 is ENHRY and CDR2 is SYGVKD. There are 15 residues in the CDR3. CDR3 region: CAISDTQGWATEAFF. The CDR3 DNA is TGTGCCATCAGTGATACTCAGGGCTGGGCCACTGAAGCTTTCTTT.

This clone qualifies as medium-sized. The rearrangement links TRBV6-1 to TRBJ1-6; TRBD1 aligns across 8 bases. Germline V CDR1 and CDR2: MNHNS, SASEGT. V lost 0 bases and J lost 10; bases outside the gene matches: 8. There are 16 residues in the CDR3. CDR3 coding DNA: TGTGCCAGCAGTGAAGCGATTGGGGCAGGGGGCTCACCCCTCCACTTT. Its translation: CASSEAIGAGGSPLHF.

This clone is medium-sized. The chain combines TRBV5-1 with TRBJ1-1; 7 bases agree with TRBD1. V shed 2 bases and J 0 bases; nucleotides not matched to a gene: 4. The CDR3 covers 15 residues. The germline V gene has CDR1 SGHRS and CDR2 YFSETQ. The CDR3 region is CASSFTGQVNTEAFF. CDR3 coding DNA: TGCGCCAGCAGCTTTACAGGACAGGTGAACACTGAAGCTTTCTTT.

The CDR3 sequence: CASSGTVGANVLTF. The CDR3 coding sequence is TGTGCCAGCAGCGGGACAGTTGGGGCCAACGTCCTGACTTTC. This sequence joins TRBV9 and TRBJ2-6; TRBD1 is a possible D gene (6 bases). This CDR3 has 14 residues. Trimming cost V 3 bases and J 3 bases, with 7 bases left between them. CDR1 SGDLS and CDR2 YYNGEE come from the germline V gene. The entire variable domain, with the rest obtained from reference TRBV9 and TRBJ2-6, is as follows: DSGVTQTPKHLITATGQRVTLRCSPRSGDLSVYWYQQSLDQGLQFLIQYYNGEERAKGNILERFSAQQFPDLHSELNLSSLELGDSALYFCASSGTVGANVLTFGAGSRLTVL.

This clone has just a few counts. The chain links TRBV5-4 to TRBJ2-2, with 7 bases fitting TRBD2. The length of the CDR3 is 14 residues. V lost 2 bases to trimming and J lost 2 bases; unmatched junction nucleotides: 0. Germline-derived CDR1 and CDR2 are SGHNT and YYREEE (reference sequence). The CDR3 loop is CASSLAGNTGELFF. The CDR3 nucleotides read TGTGCCAGCAGCTTAGCGGGAAACACCGGGGAGCTGTTTTTT.